One and the same sample provided the 18 T cell receptor beta chains below, sequenced in a study of blood T cells in healthy people across ages (dated by TCRdb to 2013 to 2016). Library preparation was by 5' RACE. The listed sequencing device is Illumina HiSeq 2500. A second about 7 to 11 cycle PCR used a sample-barcoded 5' primer and a J-beta primer mix. TCRdb reran the public reads through fastp at Q25 and MiXCR, keeping productive beta chains. Duplicate CDR3 protein sequences are folded into a single record with the most common DNA and genes. The table for this sample lists around 800,000 distinct CDR3 sequences; 53% of them were counted only once. About 38% of the sample is held by the ten biggest clonotypes. Sequences were obtained from blood. These receptors all come from a man older than 75 in good health.

The chain combines TRBV5-1 with TRBJ1-6, with D unresolved. The V gene's germline CDR1 is SGHRS and CDR2 YFSETQ. The ends were cut back, 1 base at V and 2 bases at J, with 22 bases in the middle. The CDR3 contains 20 residues. CDR3: CASSLQSFSPKGTYNSPLHF. CDR3 nucleotide sequence: TGCGCCAGCAGCTTGCAGTCCTTCTCGCCAAAAGGGACCTATAATTCACCCCTCCACTTT.

This clonotype appeared a few times. The genes are TRBV24-1 and TRBJ1-2; D possibly corresponds to TRBD1 (5 bases). Germline V gene lookup returns CDR1 KGHDR and CDR2 SFDVKD. The V gene lost 4 bases and the J gene lost 4 bases, with 12 bases spanning the gap. The CDR3 contains 14 residues. The CDR3 DNA follows: TGTGCCACCAGTGACAAGCGGGGACCCTATGGCTACACCTTC. It translates to CATSDKRGPYGYTF.

V and J are TRBV24-1 and TRBJ2-1, with a tentative D call TRBD1 (6 bases). The CDR3 contains 15 residues. V shed 4 bases and J shed 4 bases, with 13 bases lying between them. Per germline, CDR1 KGHDR and CDR2 SFDVKD. The CDR3 coding sequence is TGTGCCACCAGTGAGGGGACAAACCTGTACAATGAGCAGTTCTTC. As protein: CATSEGTNLYNEQFF.

The rearrangement uses TRBV4-1 and TRBJ1-1; D is ambiguous. Trimming took 2 bases from V and 7 from J, leaving 17 bases between them. The germline gives CDR1 MGHRA, CDR2 YSYEKL. The CDR3 consists of 15 residues. The CDR3 sequence is CASSQLSRNRGEAFF. DNA for the CDR3: TGCGCCAGCAGCCAATTATCAAGGAATCGCGGTGAAGCTTTCTTT.

The rearrangement uses TRBV29-1 and TRBJ1-5, with TRBD1 matching over 7 bases. CDR3 length: 15 amino acids. V lost 0 bases to trimming and J lost 2 bases; unmatched junction nucleotides: 4. Germline lookup yields CDR1 SQVTM and CDR2 ANQGSEA. CDR3 sequence (DNA): TGCAGCGTTGAAGACAGGGACAGAGGCAATCAGCCCCAGCATTTT. Translated, it gives CSVEDRDRGNQPQHF.

The rearrangement joins TRBV24-1 to TRBJ2-6; D gene ambiguous. Germline V lookup: CDR1 KGHDR, CDR2 SFDVKD. Trimming took 3 bases from V and 4 from J, leaving 12 bases between them. CDR3 length: 16 residues. CDR3: CATSDPQATGANVLTF. The CDR3 nucleotides are TGTGCCACCAGTGATCCGCAAGCGACAGGGGCCAACGTCCTGACTTTC.

V is TRBV3-1 and J is TRBJ2-7; D is ambiguous. V was cut by 0 bases and J by 5 bases, with 8 bases left in between. The CDR3 is 13 residues long. Germline V gene sequence: CDR1 LGHDT, CDR2 YNNKEL (reference sequence). The DNA for the CDR3 is TGTGCCAGCAGCCAAGACCCGCACGACGAGCAGTACTTC. Protein: CASSQDPHDEQYF.

This clonotype was counted a few times. This chain connects TRBV12-3 or TRBV12-4 to TRBJ2-3; D could derive from TRBD1 or TRBD2 (5 bases each). The CDR3 contains 15 residues. Trimming took 2 bases from V and 1 from J, leaving 10 bases between them. Here the CDR3 reads CASSLRGAGTDTQYF. CDR3 bases: TGTGCCAGCAGTTTAAGAGGGGCTGGCACAGATACGCAGTATTTT.

V is TRBV7-2 and J is TRBJ1-2, with 7 nucleotides matching TRBD1. With 1 base clipped from V and 2 bases from J, the junction kept 4 bases outside the gene matches. CDR3 length: 15 residues. Germline V gene sequence: CDR1 SGHTA, CDR2 FQGNSA. CDR3 residues: CASSLDVRGNYGYTF. The CDR3 coding sequence is TGTGCCAGCAGCTTAGACGTCAGGGGGAACTATGGCTACACCTTC. The variable domain in full, with the rest retrieved from reference TRBV7-2 and TRBJ1-2, is GAGVSQSPSNKVTEKGKDVELRCDPISGHTALYWYRQSLGQGLEFLIYFQGNSAPDKSGLPSDRFSAERTGGSVSTLTIQRTQQEDSAVYLCASSLDVRGNYGYTFGSGTRLTVV.

The chain is built from TRBV12-3 or TRBV12-4 and TRBJ2-1; 8 nucleotides agree with TRBD1. This CDR3 is 11 amino acids long. After removal of 6 bases from V and 15 bases from J, the junction contained 7 bases not matched to a gene. CDR3 in amino acids: CASSRQGPAFF. Written as DNA, the CDR3 is TGTGCCAGCAGCCGACAGGGGCCTGCGTTCTTC.

The J gene is TRBJ2-7, the V gene TRBV11-1; no clear D gene. This CDR3 is built from 15 residues. V gave up 5 bases and J gave up 1 base, with 15 bases separating them. The germline CDR1 and CDR2 sequences are SGHAT and FQDESV (reference sequence). The CDR3 DNA sequence: TGTGCCAGCAGCCTAGAGCGAGTTACGTCCTACGAGCAGTACTTC. Encoded protein: CASSLERVTSYEQYF. Variable domain in full (rest from reference TRBV11-1 and TRBJ2-7): EAEVAQSPRYKITEKSQAVAFWCDPISGHATLYWYRQILGQGPELLVQFQDESVVDDSQLPKDRFSAERLKGVDSTLKIQPAELGDSAMYLCASSLERVTSYEQYFGPGTRLTVT.

This clonotype came up a few times. The chain is built from TRBV6-5 and TRBJ2-1, with D perhaps TRBD1 or TRBD2 (5 bases each). V was pared by 8 bases and J by 0 bases, with 17 bases between. From germline, CDR1 is MNHEY and CDR2 SVGAGI. This CDR3 contains 16 residues. In DNA form, the CDR3 reads TGTGCCAGCGGTCGGGACGGACTGAGCTCCTACAATGAGCAGTTCTTC. This sequence encodes CASGRDGLSSYNEQFF.

This clonotype appeared a few times. The chain links TRBV12-5 to TRBJ2-1; either TRBD1 or TRBD2 may supply D (6 bases each). Germline loops: CDR1 LGHNT, CDR2 FRNRAP. The CDR3 is 18 residues long. V dropped 0 bases and J dropped 1 base, with 16 bases sitting between them. The CDR3 DNA sequence: TGTGCTAGTGGTTTGGTACTAGGGGGGCTCGCTTCCTACAATGAGCAGTTCTTC. The encoded protein is CASGLVLGGLASYNEQFF.

The sample holds a few counts of this clonotype. The genes are TRBV25-1 and TRBJ2-1; possibly TRBD2 for D (6 bases). This CDR3 region has 17 residues. Germline CDR1 and CDR2: MGHDK and SYGVNS. Trimming left V 7 bases short and J 5 bases short, with 24 bases between. CDR3 nucleotides: TGTGCCAGCACCACTAGCCGTAGCGCGGGATATGACAATGAGCAGTTCTTC. It is translated as CASTTSRSAGYDNEQFF.

There are a few counts of this clonotype. The chain combines TRBV28 with TRBJ2-5; possible D gene TRBD2, 6 bases. Trimming removed 5 bases from V and 2 bases from J, with 12 bases in between. The CDR3 spans 14 residues. Per the germline V gene, CDR1 is MDHEN and CDR2 is SYDVKM. The CDR3, as DNA: TGTGCCAGCAGTGCCATAGCGGAACAAGAGACCCAGTACTTC. Translated: CASSAIAEQETQYF.

The CDR3, as DNA: TGTGCCAGCAGTCCGGGACAATCCCTTCAGACGCAGTATTTT. It translates to CASSPGQSLQTQYF. The chain couples TRBV6-1 to TRBJ2-3; the D gene is possibly TRBD1 (6 bases). Germline V gene sequence: CDR1 MNHNS, CDR2 SASEGT. This CDR3 region has 14 residues. Trimming pared 5 bases from V and 9 bases from J, leaving 18 bases between.

The V and J genes are TRBV18 and TRBJ1-1; D gene uncertain. CDR1 is KGHSH and CDR2 is LQKENI in the germline V gene. V was pared by 4 bases and J by 1 base, with 10 bases between. This CDR3 is built from 14 residues. CDR3 in DNA: TGTGCCAGCTCACGTGGGCGGACGAACACTGAAGCTTTCTTT. It codes for CASSRGRTNTEAFF.

This sequence joins TRBV2 and TRBJ2-7; D is perhaps TRBD1 or TRBD2 (6 bases each). Per germline, CDR1 SNHLY and CDR2 FYNNEI. There are 14 residues in the CDR3. The DNA of the CDR3 is TGTGGCTCGAGGGGGGACCTTCGGTCCTACGAGCAGTACTTC. Amino acid sequence: CGSRGDLRSYEQYF.